In this sample, the clone carrying this T cell receptor (beta chain) turned up once. Its antigen is unidentified. The sample comes from a study of T cell repertoires in cytomegalovirus infection. TCRdb independently ran MiXCR on the reads; one entry per CDR3 protein. The table records around 39,000 distinct CDR3 sequences, approximately 52% of them present only once. The germline V gene encodes CDR1 SGHDT and CDR2 YYEEEE. V dropped 2 bases and J dropped 3; count of bases not matched to a gene: 4. There are 15 residues in the CDR3. The origin of this receptor is a human donor in good health (CMV status not recorded). Some clones in this sample may be carry-over from other donors' samples. The chain is built from TRBV5-6 and TRBJ2-2, with TRBD2 identical over 7 bases. The material sequenced was CD8+ T cells from cultured PBMCs, taken from culture after CMV antigen stimulation. CDR3 sequence: CASSFGGGDTGELFF. As DNA, the CDR3 is TGTGCCAGCAGCTTCGGCGGGGGAGACACCGGGGAGCTGTTTTTT.